Listed below are T cell receptor beta chains from one sample, sequenced in a study of blood T cells in healthy people across ages. TCRdb used MiXCR to reprocess the 5' RACE reads, holding one entry per CDR3 protein. This sample has more than 1,000,000 distinct CDR3 sequences, with 25% found just once. The data were also submitted as part of a second study, on T cells of mothers and their children.

The sample was blood. Receptors were obtained from a girl aged 2 to 9 in good health. CDR3s include the opening cysteine and the closing phenylalanine or tryptophan. D genes are given only for firm matches. Clone size is given for some rows only: seen once, a few or many times, or a class if the clone is expanded.

V	J	size	D	length	DNA	CDR3
TRBV28	TRBJ2-7	NA	NA	12	TGTGCCAGCAGTAGCCTCGGGGACGAGCAGTACTTC	CASSSLGDEQYF
TRBV29-1	TRBJ2-7	few	NA	11	TGCAGCGTCGGGGTCTCTTACGAGCAGTACTTC	CSVGVSYEQYF
TRBV27	TRBJ1-2	NA	TRBD1	19	TGTGCCAGCAGTAAATCCGCTTGGACAGGGGGCGCATCGAGCTATGGCTACACCTTC	CASSKSAWTGGASSYGYTF
TRBV7-8	TRBJ2-7	once	NA	15	TGTGCGAGCAGCTTAGAGGCGGGCAACCTCTACGAGCAGTACTTC	CASSLEAGNLYEQYF
TRBV6-5	TRBJ1-4	NA	TRBD1	15	TGTGCCAGCAGTTTGACAGGGCGAAGTGATGGAAAACTGTTTTTT	CASSLTGRSDGKLFF
TRBV28	TRBJ1-4	NA	NA	13	TGTGCCAGCAGTTTAGTATTTAATGAAAAACTGTTTTTT	CASSLVFNEKLFF
TRBV4-2	TRBJ2-4	few	NA	15	TGTGCCAGCAGCCAAGAGCATCGGGGCAACCGCATTCAGTACTTC	CASSQEHRGNRIQYF
TRBV18	TRBJ2-4	few	NA	18	TGTGCCAGCTCACCAATAGGGGGACGTGGTGGTGGCAAAAACATTCAGTACTTC	CASSPIGGRGGGKNIQYF
TRBV7-8	TRBJ2-1	few	TRBD2	15	TGTGCCAGCAGCCTGACCGGGACTACCTACAATGAGCAGTTCTTC	CASSLTGTTYNEQFF
TRBV7-9	TRBJ2-3	NA	NA	13	TGTGCAGTCAGAGGGCCTGGCACAGATACGCAGTATTTT	CAVRGPGTDTQYF
TRBV6-5	TRBJ2-3	NA	NA	17	TGTGCCAGCAGTTACTCGAGGCGGGGCGCTAGCACAGATACGCAGTATTTT	CASSYSRRGASTDTQYF
TRBV11-2	TRBJ2-7	NA	NA	14	TGTGCCAGCAGGCCCACAATGGGTTTAAACGAGCAGTACTTC	CASRPTMGLNEQYF
TRBV15	TRBJ2-5	few	TRBD1	15	TGTGCCACCAGCAAGAACAGGGGGCGGCTGGAGACCCAGTACTTC	CATSKNRGRLETQYF
TRBV7-2	TRBJ2-3	few	NA	13	TGTGCCAGCAGGGGACCGTCGGGAGATACGCAGTATTTT	CASRGPSGDTQYF
TRBV20-1	TRBJ2-7	NA	NA	12	TGCAGTGCTAGAGCGGGAGCCTACGAGCAGTACTTC	CSARAGAYEQYF
TRBV29-1	TRBJ1-1	NA	NA	13	TGCAGCGTCCACGGAAGTATTTGGACTGAAGCTTTCTTT	CSVHGSIWTEAFF
TRBV3-1	TRBJ1-1	few	NA	12	TGTGCCAGCAGCCTATCGAACAATGAAGCTTTCTTT	CASSLSNNEAFF
TRBV12-3/TRBV12-4	TRBJ2-3	few	TRBD2	16	TGTGCCAGCAGACAATCAGCGGGGGGGCAATCAGATACGCAGTATTTT	CASRQSAGGQSDTQYF
TRBV20-1	TRBJ2-4	few	NA	11	TGCAGTACTGAGGGAGAAAACATTCAGTACTTC	CSTEGENIQYF
TRBV30	TRBJ2-5	few	NA	14	TGTGCCTGGAGTTTCCGACAGTTTCAAGAGACCCAGTACTTC	CAWSFRQFQETQYF
TRBV12-3/TRBV12-4	TRBJ2-7	few	TRBD2	13	TGTGCCACCACAATGGGAGGGTGGGTCGAGCAGTACTTC	CATTMGGWVEQYF
TRBV18	TRBJ2-5	NA	TRBD2	16	TGTGCCAGCCCACGGACTAGCGGGAGTTTCCAAGAGACCCAGTACTTC	CASPRTSGSFQETQYF
TRBV7-3	TRBJ2-3	few	NA	14	TGTGCCAGCAGCCCGTCGAGGGGCGCAGATACGCAGTATTTT	CASSPSRGADTQYF
TRBV28	TRBJ2-5	few	TRBD2	16	TGTGCCAGCAGTTTAGGGAGGGACGGACTCGAAGGGGCCCAGTACTTC	CASSLGRDGLEGAQYF
TRBV27	TRBJ2-7	NA	NA	11	TGTGCCAGCACTGACGGTTACGAGCAGTACTTC	CASTDGYEQYF
TRBV5-1	TRBJ2-5	NA	NA	14	TGCGCCAGCAACCCAGACAGCGGCCAAGAGACCCAGTACTTC	CASNPDSGQETQYF
TRBV4-3	TRBJ2-3	few	NA	17	TGCGCCAGCAGCCAAGAGGCAACAGGAGGGAGTCTAGATACGCAGTATTTT	CASSQEATGGSLDTQYF
TRBV10-3	TRBJ2-3	NA	TRBD1	15	TGTGCCATCAGTGATCTCGGACAGGACGGGGATACGCAGTATTTT	CAISDLGQDGDTQYF
TRBV10-3	TRBJ2-7	few	NA	14	TGTGCCATCAGGGACCCTGGGAGCTCCTACGAGCAGTACTTC	CAIRDPGSSYEQYF
TRBV20-1	TRBJ2-1	few	NA	15	TGCAGTGCTAGAGGCATAAAGAGGCCGAACAATGAGCAGTTCTTC	CSARGIKRPNNEQFF
TRBV7-2	TRBJ2-5	NA	NA	15	TGTGCCAGCAGCCGAGGGTGGGGTGACCAAGAGACCCAGTACTTC	CASSRGWGDQETQYF
TRBV3-1	TRBJ2-1	few	TRBD2	16	TGTGCCAGCAGCCAAGTTCCTTGGGACGGGGGGAATGAGCAGTTCTTC	CASSQVPWDGGNEQFF
TRBV4-1	TRBJ2-3	NA	TRBD2	16	TGCGCCAGCAGCCCGAGTCCCGGCGGGAGAACAGATACGCAGTATTTT	CASSPSPGGRTDTQYF
TRBV28	TRBJ2-1	NA	NA	16	NA	CASSLVSTSGDNEQFF
TRBV5-4	TRBJ1-2	NA	NA	13	TGTGCCAGCAGCTTGATGACGGGGGAGGGCTACACCTTC	CASSLMTGEGYTF
TRBV24-1	TRBJ2-2	few	NA	13	TGTGCCACCAGTGATTTCCCTACCAGGGAGCTGTTTTTT	CATSDFPTRELFF
TRBV4-3	TRBJ2-7	NA	TRBD1	16	TGCGCCAGCAAGACGCAACCGACAGGGCTCACCTACGAGCAGTACTTC	CASKTQPTGLTYEQYF
TRBV12-3/TRBV12-4	TRBJ2-7	few	NA	14	TGTGCCAGCAGTTCCTCACGACTAGTCTACGAGCAGTACTTC	CASSSSRLVYEQYF
TRBV20-1	TRBJ1-1	NA	TRBD1	13	TGCAGTGTCATACAGGGGGCGGGCACTGAAGCTTTCTTT	CSVIQGAGTEAFF
TRBV10-3	TRBJ2-3	NA	NA	14	TGTGCCATCAGTGGGGGACTGGTCGGGGATACGCAGTATTTT	CAISGGLVGDTQYF
TRBV27	TRBJ2-5	few	NA	13	TGTGCCAGCAGTTTTACTAGCACGGGGACCCAGTACTTC	CASSFTSTGTQYF
TRBV7-2	TRBJ2-2	NA	TRBD2	16	TGTGCCAGCAGCTCCGGACTAGCGGGTAACACCGGGGAGCTGTTTTTT	CASSSGLAGNTGELFF